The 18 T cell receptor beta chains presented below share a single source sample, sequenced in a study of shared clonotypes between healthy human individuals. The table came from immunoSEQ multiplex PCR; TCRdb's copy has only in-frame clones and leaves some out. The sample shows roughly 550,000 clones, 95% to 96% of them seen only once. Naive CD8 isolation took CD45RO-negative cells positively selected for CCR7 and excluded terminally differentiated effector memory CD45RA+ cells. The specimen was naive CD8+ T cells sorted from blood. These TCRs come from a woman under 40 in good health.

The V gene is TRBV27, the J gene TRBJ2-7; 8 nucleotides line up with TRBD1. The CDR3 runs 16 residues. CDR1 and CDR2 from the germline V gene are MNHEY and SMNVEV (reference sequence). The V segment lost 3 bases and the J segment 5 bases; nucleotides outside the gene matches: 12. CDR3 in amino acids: CASSFRRQGPANEQYF. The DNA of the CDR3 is TGTGCCAGCAGTTTCCGCCGACAGGGGCCAGCTAACGAGCAGTACTTC.

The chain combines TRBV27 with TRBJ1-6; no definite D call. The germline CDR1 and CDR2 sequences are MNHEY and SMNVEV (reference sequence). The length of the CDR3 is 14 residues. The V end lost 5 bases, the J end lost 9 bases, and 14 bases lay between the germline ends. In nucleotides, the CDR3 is TGTGCCAGCAGTACCGGGATGAGCTCTTCACCCCTCCACTTT. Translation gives CASSTGMSSSPLHF.

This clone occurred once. The CDR3, as DNA: TGTGCCATCATGGGCCAGCGGGGTCCCGGGGATACGCAGTATTTT. This codes for CAIMGQRGPGDTQYF. This chain links TRBV10-3 with TRBJ2-3; TRBD2 agrees at 7 bases. The J segment lost 6 bases and the V segment lost 7 bases, leaving 13 bases of the junction unmatched. The germline V gene encodes CDR1 ENHRY and CDR2 SYGVKD. CDR3 length equals 15 residues.

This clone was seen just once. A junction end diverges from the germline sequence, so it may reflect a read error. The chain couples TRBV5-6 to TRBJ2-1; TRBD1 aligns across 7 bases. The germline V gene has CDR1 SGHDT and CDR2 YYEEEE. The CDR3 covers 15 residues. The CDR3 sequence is CASSLDLTGAAVGLF. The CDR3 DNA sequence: TGTGCCAGCAGCTTGGACCTAACAGGGGCCGCGGTGGGGCTCTTC.

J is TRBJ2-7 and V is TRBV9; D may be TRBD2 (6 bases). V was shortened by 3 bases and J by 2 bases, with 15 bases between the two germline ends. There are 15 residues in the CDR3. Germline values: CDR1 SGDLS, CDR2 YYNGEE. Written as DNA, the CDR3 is TGTGCCAGCAGCGAATACTCGGAGGGACCCTACGAGCAGTACTTC. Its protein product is CASSEYSEGPYEQYF. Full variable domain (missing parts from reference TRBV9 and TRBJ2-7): DSGVTQTPKHLITATGQRVTLRCSPRSGDLSVYWYQQSLDQGLQFLIQYYNGEERAKGNILERFSAQQFPDLHSELNLSSLELGDSALYFCASSEYSEGPYEQYFGPGTRLTVT.

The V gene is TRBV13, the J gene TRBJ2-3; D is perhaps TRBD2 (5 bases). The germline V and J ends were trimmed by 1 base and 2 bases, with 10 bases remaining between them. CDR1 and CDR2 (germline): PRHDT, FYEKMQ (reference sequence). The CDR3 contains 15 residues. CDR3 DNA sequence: TGTGCCAGCAGCTTAGATGGCGGGCCCACAGATACGCAGTATTTT. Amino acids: CASSLDGGPTDTQYF.

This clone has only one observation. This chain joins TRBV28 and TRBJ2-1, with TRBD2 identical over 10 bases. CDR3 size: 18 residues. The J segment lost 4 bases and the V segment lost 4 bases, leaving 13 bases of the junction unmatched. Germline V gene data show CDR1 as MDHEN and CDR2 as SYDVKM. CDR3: CASSSTGRGLAIYNEQFF. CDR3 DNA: TGTGCCAGCAGTTCCACCGGCCGGGGACTAGCGATTTACAATGAGCAGTTCTTC.

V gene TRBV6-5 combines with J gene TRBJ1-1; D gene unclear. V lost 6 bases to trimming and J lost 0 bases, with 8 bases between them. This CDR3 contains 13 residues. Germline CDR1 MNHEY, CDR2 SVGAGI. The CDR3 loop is CASRSVVNTEAFF. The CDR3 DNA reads TGTGCCAGCAGGTCGGTTGTGAACACTGAAGCTTTCTTT.

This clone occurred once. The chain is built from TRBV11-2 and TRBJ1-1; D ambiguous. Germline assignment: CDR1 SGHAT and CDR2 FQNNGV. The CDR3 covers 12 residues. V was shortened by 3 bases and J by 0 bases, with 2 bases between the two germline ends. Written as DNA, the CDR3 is TGTGCCAGCAGCTTCGTGAACACTGAAGCTTTCTTT. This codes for CASSFVNTEAFF. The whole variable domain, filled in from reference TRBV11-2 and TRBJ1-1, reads EAGVAQSPRYKIIEKRQSVAFWCNPISGHATLYWYQQILGQGPKLLIQFQNNGVVDDSQLPKDRFSAERLKGVDSTLKIQPAKLEDSAVYLCASSFVNTEAFFGQGTRLTVV.

The CDR3 coding sequence is TGTGCCAGCGAGGGAGCGGGAGGGACCTACGAGCAGTACTTC. It encodes CASEGAGGTYEQYF. The genes are TRBV5-6 and TRBJ2-7; 10 bases fit TRBD2. Per the germline V gene, CDR1 is SGHDT and CDR2 is YYEEEE. V was clipped by 7 bases and J by 2 bases; unmatched bases: 6. The CDR3 runs 14 residues.

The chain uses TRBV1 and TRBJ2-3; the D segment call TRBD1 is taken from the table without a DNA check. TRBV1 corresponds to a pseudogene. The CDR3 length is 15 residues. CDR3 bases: TGCACCAGCCAAGGGGGCCCCACTAGCACAGATACGCAGTATTTT. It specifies CTSQGGPTSTDTQYF.

CDR3 in amino acids: CASSPRNRVGLYEQFF. CDR3 DNA sequence: TGTGCCAGCAGCCCTAGAAATAGGGTTGGTCTCTATGAGCAGTTCTTC. J is TRBJ2-1 and V is TRBV7-9; no clear D gene. This CDR3 region has 16 residues. Looked up from germline, CDR1 is SEHNR and CDR2 is FQNEAQ (reference sequence). V was trimmed by 5 bases and J by 8 bases, leaving 22 bases between them.

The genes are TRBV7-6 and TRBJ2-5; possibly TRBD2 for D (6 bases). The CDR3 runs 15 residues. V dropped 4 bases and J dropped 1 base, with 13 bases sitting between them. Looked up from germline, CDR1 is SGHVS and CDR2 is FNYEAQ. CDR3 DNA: TGTGCCAGCAGCTGGACTACTGGGGGCCAAGAGACCCAGTACTTC. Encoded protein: CASSWTTGGQETQYF.

This chain's CDR3 is CASSPRTSGDYEQYF. CDR3 DNA sequence: TGTGCCAGCAGCCCTCGGACTAGCGGGGACTACGAGCAGTACTTC. The V call is TRBV28, the J call TRBJ2-7; TRBD2 matches at 12 bases. Germline values: CDR1 MDHEN, CDR2 SYDVKM. The CDR3 length is 15 residues. V was clipped by 6 bases and J by 3 bases; unmatched bases: 6.

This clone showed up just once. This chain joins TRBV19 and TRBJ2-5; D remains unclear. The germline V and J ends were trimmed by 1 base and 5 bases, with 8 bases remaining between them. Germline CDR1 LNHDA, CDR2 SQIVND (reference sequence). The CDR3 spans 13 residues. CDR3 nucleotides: TGTGCCAGTAGTATAGGGATACTGGAGACCCAGTACTTC. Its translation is CASSIGILETQYF. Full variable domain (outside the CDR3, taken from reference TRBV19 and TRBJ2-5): DGGITQSPKYLFRKEGQNVTLSCEQNLNHDAMYWYRQDPGQGLRLIYYSQIVNDFQKGDIAEGYSVSREKKESFPLTVTSAQKNPTAFYLCASSIGILETQYFGPGTRLLVL.

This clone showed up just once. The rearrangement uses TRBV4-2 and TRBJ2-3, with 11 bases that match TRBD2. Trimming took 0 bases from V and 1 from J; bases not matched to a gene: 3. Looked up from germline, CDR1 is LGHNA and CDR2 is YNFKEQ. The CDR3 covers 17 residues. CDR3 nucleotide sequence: TGTGCCAGCAGCCAAGATATAGCGGGAGGGGGCACAGATACGCAGTATTTT. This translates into CASSQDIAGGGTDTQYF.

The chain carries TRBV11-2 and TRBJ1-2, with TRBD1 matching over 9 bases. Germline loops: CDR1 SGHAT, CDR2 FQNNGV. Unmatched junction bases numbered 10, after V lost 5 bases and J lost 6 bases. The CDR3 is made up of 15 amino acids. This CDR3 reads CASSVFAGTGNGYTF. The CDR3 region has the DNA TGTGCCAGCAGCGTGTTTGCCGGGACAGGGAATGGCTACACCTTC.

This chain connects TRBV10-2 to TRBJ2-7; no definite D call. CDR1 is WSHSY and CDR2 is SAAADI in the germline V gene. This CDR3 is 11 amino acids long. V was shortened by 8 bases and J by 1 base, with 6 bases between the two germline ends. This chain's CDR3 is CASGQSYEQYF. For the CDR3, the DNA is TGCGCCAGCGGGCAGTCCTACGAGCAGTACTTC.